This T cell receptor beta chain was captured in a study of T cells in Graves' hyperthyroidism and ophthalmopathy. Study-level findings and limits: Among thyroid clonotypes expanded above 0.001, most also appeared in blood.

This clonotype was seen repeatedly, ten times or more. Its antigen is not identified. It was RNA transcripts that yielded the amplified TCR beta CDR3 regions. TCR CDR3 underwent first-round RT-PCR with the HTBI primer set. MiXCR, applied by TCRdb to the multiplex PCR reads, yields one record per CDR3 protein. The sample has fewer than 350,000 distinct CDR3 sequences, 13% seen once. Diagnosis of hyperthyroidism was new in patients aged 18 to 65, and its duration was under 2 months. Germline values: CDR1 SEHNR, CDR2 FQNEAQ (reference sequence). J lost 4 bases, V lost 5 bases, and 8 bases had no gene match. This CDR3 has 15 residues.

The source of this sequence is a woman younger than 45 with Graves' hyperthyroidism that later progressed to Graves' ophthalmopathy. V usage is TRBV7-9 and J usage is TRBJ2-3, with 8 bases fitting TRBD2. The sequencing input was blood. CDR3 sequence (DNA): TGTGCCAGCAGCCCCAGCGGGAGTACCCCAGATACGCAGTATTTT. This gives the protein CASSPSGSTPDTQYF.